This T cell receptor (beta chain) was sequenced during a study of blood T cell repertoires in COVID-19. For the study at large: Whether acute or convalescent, the COVID-19 samples came from the United States, Italy and Spain. T cells, B-cell-depleted T cells, or PBMCs provided the cDNA or gDNA that served as material.

In the original processing: Estimation of nucleated cell counts was performed using reference gene primer amplification. Profiled with immunoSEQ multiplex PCR; TCRdb holds only in-frame clones, not every one. V and J calls and clone size are as listed in that table; D and trimming were resolved from the DNA. The data hold about 99,000 clones, with 87% observed a single time. CDR1 LNHDA and CDR2 SQIVND come from the germline V gene (reference sequence). Trimming cost V 1 base and J 14 bases; bases outside gene matches: 6. This CDR3 is 12 amino acids long. The V call is TRBV19, the J call TRBJ2-3, with TRBD1 matching over 7 bases. The sequence came from a man over 45 in a cohort sampled during active COVID-19. Sequencing used peripheral blood. The CDR3 DNA reads TGTGCCAGTAGTATAGGCCCCCAGGGGGTGTATTTT. Protein: CASSIGPQGVYF.